The present entry profiles one T cell receptor beta chain with its context. Its antigen specificity is not known. There are no base qualities to consult, and no much larger clone falls within one base. The entry originates in a study of OX40 agonist ivuxolimab in advanced cancers. About the full investigation: Ivuxolimab was a fully human IgG2 agonistic monoclonal antibody targeting the costimulatory receptor OX40 (CD134). Intravenous ivuxolimab was administered to patients every 2 weeks at six dose levels: 0.01, 0.1, 0.3, 1.5, 3 and 10 mg/kg. Among the roughly 50 dose-escalation patients, some 19 had hepatocellular carcinoma, roughly 15 melanoma, 9 renal cell carcinoma and 9 head and neck cancer. In the dose-escalation cohort, 82.7% of patients were male, and the mean age was roughly 60 years, with a range of about 23 to 80. Patients were allowed to have had prior anti-PD-1, anti-PD-L1 or anti-CTLA-4 therapy, and approximately 41% of the dose-escalation patients had previously received checkpoint inhibitors. Partial responses were achieved by three dose-escalation patients, of whom one had hepatocellular carcinoma and two had cutaneous melanoma. The point of sequencing TCRbeta in the periphery was to test whether ivuxolimab changed TCR sequence diversity and drove clonal T-cell expansion. The paper covers the monotherapy dose-escalation part of the phase I ivuxolimab trial, which included N ≈ 57 patients.

Deletion took 5 bases off V and 1 base off J, with a span of 6 bases between the germline ends. The CDR3 starts with the cysteine, ends with the phenylalanine, and has 14 residues. Only CDR3 DNA remains: 42 bases, in frame from the first base. The germline V gene encodes CDR1 SGHVS and CDR2 FQNEAQ. Patients with a history of autoimmune disease or receiving systemic immunosuppression were excluded from the trial. Peripheral blood for TCR sequencing was collected from all dose cohorts at baseline, on cycle 4 day 1, and on cycle 7 day 1. Samples came from an open-label, multicenter, first-in-human phase I dose-escalation trial of ivuxolimab. Adults with locally advanced or metastatic melanoma, renal cell, hepatocellular, or head and neck squamous cell carcinoma were enrolled in the trial. CD4+ and CD8+ T cells were sorted separately from peripheral blood before TCR sequencing. Genomic DNA was isolated from the sorted cells so that the TCRbeta CDR3 region could be sequenced. The immunoSEQ Assay was used for sequencing of TCRbeta CDR3 regions. The clones in this table, taken by TCRdb from immuneACCESS, are in-frame only. Not every clone is retained; where verified, under half of the shortfall comes from an unresolved V gene, and the cause of the rest is unknown. Across this sample there are around 94,000 clones, with about 92% seen only once. The ten biggest clones cover around 3.4% of the sample.

Beyond this particular receptor, the publication reports: Low levels of normalized T-cell clonal expansion were also shown by some nonresponding patients. The antigen specificity of the peripheral T cells that underwent clonal expansion was not determined. Partial responders in the 0.1-3.0 mg/kg groups had among the lowest normalized peripheral clonal expansion, especially among CD8+ T cells. After ivuxolimab, expanded clones were on average more numerous among CD8+ T cells than among CD4+ T cells. Clonal expansion of both CD4+ and CD8+ blood T cells was observed from baseline to week 6 at doses 0.1 to 3.0 mg/kg.

The chain links TRBV7-8 with TRBJ1-6; the D gene remains uncertain. This clonotype was obtained from an adult with an advanced solid tumor such as melanoma, head and neck, liver or kidney cancer. This specimen consisted of CD4+ or CD8+ T cells sorted from blood, obtained in a trial of the OX40 agonist ivuxolimab. Read as DNA, the sequence is TGTGCCAGCAGCCCCCGGTCCTATAATTCACCCCTCCACTTT. This translates into CASSPRSYNSPLHF.